The table lists the clone carrying this T cell receptor beta chain with a few counts. No antigen is known for it. Template switching added a universal primer site; cDNA carried unique molecular identifiers. TCRdb recomputed calls from the 5' RACE reads with MiXCR, one row per CDR3 protein. The sample lists some 320,000 distinct CDR3 sequences; around 12% were seen once. These data are taken from a study of identical twins. The donor group consisted entirely of healthy Caucasians. Study observations and caveats: The authors drew conclusions from cross-sectional statistical analysis rather than following the same donors. Abundant cord blood beta clonotypes carried fewer insertions; memory repertoires showed none.

These data were likewise used in another study, on yellow fever vaccine responses in identical twins.

This TCR was sampled from a woman under 30 in good health. Sequenced input: CD8+ T cells sorted from blood.

For the CDR3, the DNA is TGTGCCAGCAGTTTACAGGGGTTGCGAGAGACCCAGTACTTC. This sequence encodes CASSLQGLRETQYF. The V gene is TRBV27, the J gene TRBJ2-5; D possibly corresponds to TRBD1 (6 bases). Germline V gives CDR1 MNHEY, CDR2 SMNVEV (reference sequence). Between the trimmed V and J ends, which lost 2 bases and 4 bases, there was a span of 11 bases. The CDR3 has 14 amino acids.